In its sample, the clone carrying this TCR beta chain was seen a few times. Its antigen is currently unknown. For TCR, cDNA came from 5'RACE template switching, which added a universal primer site and UMIs. Each CDR3 protein is one row after TCRdb ran MiXCR on the 5' RACE reads. The table has about 160,000 distinct CDR3 sequences, about 7% seen once. The data were obtained in a study of T cells after yellow fever vaccination. Whole-study context: Libraries from low-cell-number fractions were prepared with the SMART-Seq v4 Ultra Low Input RNA kit.

V was clipped by 6 bases and J by 1 base, with 7 bases between them. Germline V lookup: CDR1 SQVTM, CDR2 ANQGSEA. This CDR3 has 12 residues. The study, taken as a whole, reports: Overlap between CD4 and CD8 compartments was detected for a small share of clonotypes. The booster saw the reappearance of most primary-vaccination clones (around 95% CD4, less than 90% CD8).

The sequencing here drew on CD4+ T cells sorted from PBMCs, taken about 5 days after the first yellow fever vaccination. V is TRBV29-1 and J is TRBJ1-5; D is possibly TRBD1 (6 bases). This sequence originates from a man aged 18 to 30 who received the YFV17D yellow fever vaccine. The CDR3 DNA is TGCAGCGTAGGACAGAGCAATCAGCCCCAGCATTTT. This sequence encodes CSVGQSNQPQHF.